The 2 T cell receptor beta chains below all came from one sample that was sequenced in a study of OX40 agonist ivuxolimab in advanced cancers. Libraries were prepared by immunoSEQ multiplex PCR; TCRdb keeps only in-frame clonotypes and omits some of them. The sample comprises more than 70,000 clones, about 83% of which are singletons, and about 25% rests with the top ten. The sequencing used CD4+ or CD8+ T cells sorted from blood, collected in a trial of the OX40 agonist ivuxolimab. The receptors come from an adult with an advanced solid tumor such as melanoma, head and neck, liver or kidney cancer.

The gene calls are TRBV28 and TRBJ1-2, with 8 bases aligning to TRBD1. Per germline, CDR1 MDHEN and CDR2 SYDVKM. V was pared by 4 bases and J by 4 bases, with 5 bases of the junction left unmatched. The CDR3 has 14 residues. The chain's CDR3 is CASSSSDRGYGYTF. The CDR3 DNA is TGTGCCAGCAGTTCGTCCGACAGGGGCTATGGCTACACCTTC.

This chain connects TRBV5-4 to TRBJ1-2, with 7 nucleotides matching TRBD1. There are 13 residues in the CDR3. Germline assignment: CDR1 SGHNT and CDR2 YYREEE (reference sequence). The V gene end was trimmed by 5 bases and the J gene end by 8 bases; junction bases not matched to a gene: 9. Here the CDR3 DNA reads TGTGCCAGCAGGCTCGGGACAGCTGGCGGCTACACCTTC. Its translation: CASRLGTAGGYTF. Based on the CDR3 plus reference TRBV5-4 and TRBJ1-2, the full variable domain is ETGVTQSPTHLIKTRGQQVTLRCSSQSGHNTVSWYQQALGQGPQFIFQYYREEENGRGNFPPRFSGLQFPNYSSELNVNALELDDSALYLCASRLGTAGGYTFGSGTRLTVV.